This T cell receptor beta chain appears in the sequencing data of a study of cytomegalovirus exposure and HLA in healthy donors. Overall study results and limits: Later analysis demonstrated an association between a missense DCLRE1C variant and TCR beta V- and J-gene trimming.

This clone came up a few times. Its antigen is as yet unknown. Germline assignment: CDR1 MNHNS and CDR2 SASEGT. The CDR3 has 13 residues. Trimming cost V 6 bases and J 3 bases, with 8 bases left between them. PCR involved 60 Vbeta and 13 Jbeta primers. Data came from immunoSEQ multiplex PCR; TCRdb stores just in-frame clones and leaves some out. The table lists tens of thousands of clones, approximately 70% of them singletons, with about 5.5% in the top ten. The rearrangement uses TRBV6-1 and TRBJ1-4; D unclear. The receptor's source is a man in his forties or fifties in good health and CMV-seronegative. The sequencing sample was made of PBMCs. In DNA form, the CDR3 reads TGTGCCAGCAGAATGGGAGCTAATGAAAAACTGTTTTTT. It yields the protein CASRMGANEKLFF.